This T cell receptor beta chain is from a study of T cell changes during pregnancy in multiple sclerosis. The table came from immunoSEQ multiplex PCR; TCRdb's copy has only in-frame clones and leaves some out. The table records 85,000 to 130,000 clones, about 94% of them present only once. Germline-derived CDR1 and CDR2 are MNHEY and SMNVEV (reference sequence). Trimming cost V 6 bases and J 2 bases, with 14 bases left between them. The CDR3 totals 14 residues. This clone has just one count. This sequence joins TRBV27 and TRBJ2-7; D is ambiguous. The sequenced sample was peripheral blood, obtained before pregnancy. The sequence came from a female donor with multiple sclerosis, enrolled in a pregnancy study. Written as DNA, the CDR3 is TGTGCCAGCAGATTTACAGTGAGAGCCTACGAGCAGTACTTC. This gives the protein CASRFTVRAYEQYF.